A single sample gave rise to the 5 T cell receptor beta chains below, sequenced in a study of blood T cell repertoires in COVID-19. Measured with immunoSEQ multiplex PCR; TCRdb has only the in-frame clones, and not every one. This sample has about 73,000 clones, with about 86% found just once. What was sequenced was peripheral blood. These receptors were obtained from a man aged 50-59 years with active COVID-19.

There are a few counts of this clone. The J gene is TRBJ1-5, the V gene TRBV6-5; 9 positions agree with TRBD1. Trimming at V came to 6 bases and at J to 6 bases, leaving 9 bases not matched to a gene. The CDR3 has 15 amino acids. The germline V gene encodes CDR1 MNHEY and CDR2 SVGAGI. CDR3: CASSSTGGGSQPQHF. CDR3 nucleotide sequence: TGTGCCAGCAGCTCGACAGGGGGAGGAAGTCAGCCCCAGCATTTT.

In this sample, this clone turned up once. The chain combines TRBV28 with TRBJ2-1; 10 bases align to TRBD2. The CDR3 length is 16 residues. The V gene end was trimmed by 5 bases and the J gene end by 15 bases; junction bases not matched to a gene: 19. The V gene's germline CDR1 is MDHEN and CDR2 SYDVKM. The CDR3 nucleotides are TGTGCCAGCAGTCCCTCCGGAAGCGGGAGGGCCGGCAAGTGGTTCTTC. Amino acids: CASSPSGSGRAGKWFF. Complete variable domain (other parts from reference TRBV28 and TRBJ2-1): DVKVTQSSRYLVKRTGEKVFLECVQDMDHENMFWYRQDPGLGLRLIYFSYDVKMKEKGDIPEGYSVSREKKERFSLILESASTNQTSMYLCASSPSGSGRAGKWFFGPGTRLTVL.

Written as DNA, the CDR3 is TGTGCCAGCGGTCTGAGCGGGGGGATCACAGATACGCAGTATTTT. Its protein product is CASGLSGGITDTQYF. J is TRBJ2-3 and V is TRBV6-5, with 9 bases that match TRBD2. J gave up 2 bases and V 8 bases, and 8 bases lay outside the gene matches. This CDR3 region has 15 residues. Looked up from germline, CDR1 is MNHEY and CDR2 is SVGAGI.

The rearrangement joins TRBV7-9 to TRBJ1-1, with D possibly being TRBD1 (5 bases). V was shortened by 1 base and J by 2 bases, with 11 bases between the two germline ends. Germline assignment: CDR1 SEHNR and CDR2 FQNEAQ (reference sequence). The CDR3 contains 15 residues. CDR3 sequence: CASSLVAGSNTEAFF. CDR3 bases: TGTGCCAGCAGCTTAGTAGCAGGGTCCAACACTGAAGCTTTCTTT.

This chain joins TRBV12-5 and TRBJ2-7; D is possibly TRBD2 (6 bases). CDR1 LGHNT and CDR2 FRNRAP come from the germline V gene. The V gene lost 7 bases and the J gene lost 7 bases, with 17 bases spanning the gap. The CDR3 is made up of 13 amino acids. In DNA, the CDR3 is TGTGCTAGTGCGGGACTGCCCTCGCGGGAGCAGTACTTC. It encodes CASAGLPSREQYF. Together with reference TRBV12-5 and TRBJ2-7, the CDR3 gives the full variable domain: DARVTQTPRHKVTEMGQEVTMRCQPILGHNTVFWYRQTMMQGLELLAYFRNRAPLDDSGMPKDRFSAEMPDATLATLKIQPSEPRDSAVYFCASAGLPSREQYFGPGTRLTVT.